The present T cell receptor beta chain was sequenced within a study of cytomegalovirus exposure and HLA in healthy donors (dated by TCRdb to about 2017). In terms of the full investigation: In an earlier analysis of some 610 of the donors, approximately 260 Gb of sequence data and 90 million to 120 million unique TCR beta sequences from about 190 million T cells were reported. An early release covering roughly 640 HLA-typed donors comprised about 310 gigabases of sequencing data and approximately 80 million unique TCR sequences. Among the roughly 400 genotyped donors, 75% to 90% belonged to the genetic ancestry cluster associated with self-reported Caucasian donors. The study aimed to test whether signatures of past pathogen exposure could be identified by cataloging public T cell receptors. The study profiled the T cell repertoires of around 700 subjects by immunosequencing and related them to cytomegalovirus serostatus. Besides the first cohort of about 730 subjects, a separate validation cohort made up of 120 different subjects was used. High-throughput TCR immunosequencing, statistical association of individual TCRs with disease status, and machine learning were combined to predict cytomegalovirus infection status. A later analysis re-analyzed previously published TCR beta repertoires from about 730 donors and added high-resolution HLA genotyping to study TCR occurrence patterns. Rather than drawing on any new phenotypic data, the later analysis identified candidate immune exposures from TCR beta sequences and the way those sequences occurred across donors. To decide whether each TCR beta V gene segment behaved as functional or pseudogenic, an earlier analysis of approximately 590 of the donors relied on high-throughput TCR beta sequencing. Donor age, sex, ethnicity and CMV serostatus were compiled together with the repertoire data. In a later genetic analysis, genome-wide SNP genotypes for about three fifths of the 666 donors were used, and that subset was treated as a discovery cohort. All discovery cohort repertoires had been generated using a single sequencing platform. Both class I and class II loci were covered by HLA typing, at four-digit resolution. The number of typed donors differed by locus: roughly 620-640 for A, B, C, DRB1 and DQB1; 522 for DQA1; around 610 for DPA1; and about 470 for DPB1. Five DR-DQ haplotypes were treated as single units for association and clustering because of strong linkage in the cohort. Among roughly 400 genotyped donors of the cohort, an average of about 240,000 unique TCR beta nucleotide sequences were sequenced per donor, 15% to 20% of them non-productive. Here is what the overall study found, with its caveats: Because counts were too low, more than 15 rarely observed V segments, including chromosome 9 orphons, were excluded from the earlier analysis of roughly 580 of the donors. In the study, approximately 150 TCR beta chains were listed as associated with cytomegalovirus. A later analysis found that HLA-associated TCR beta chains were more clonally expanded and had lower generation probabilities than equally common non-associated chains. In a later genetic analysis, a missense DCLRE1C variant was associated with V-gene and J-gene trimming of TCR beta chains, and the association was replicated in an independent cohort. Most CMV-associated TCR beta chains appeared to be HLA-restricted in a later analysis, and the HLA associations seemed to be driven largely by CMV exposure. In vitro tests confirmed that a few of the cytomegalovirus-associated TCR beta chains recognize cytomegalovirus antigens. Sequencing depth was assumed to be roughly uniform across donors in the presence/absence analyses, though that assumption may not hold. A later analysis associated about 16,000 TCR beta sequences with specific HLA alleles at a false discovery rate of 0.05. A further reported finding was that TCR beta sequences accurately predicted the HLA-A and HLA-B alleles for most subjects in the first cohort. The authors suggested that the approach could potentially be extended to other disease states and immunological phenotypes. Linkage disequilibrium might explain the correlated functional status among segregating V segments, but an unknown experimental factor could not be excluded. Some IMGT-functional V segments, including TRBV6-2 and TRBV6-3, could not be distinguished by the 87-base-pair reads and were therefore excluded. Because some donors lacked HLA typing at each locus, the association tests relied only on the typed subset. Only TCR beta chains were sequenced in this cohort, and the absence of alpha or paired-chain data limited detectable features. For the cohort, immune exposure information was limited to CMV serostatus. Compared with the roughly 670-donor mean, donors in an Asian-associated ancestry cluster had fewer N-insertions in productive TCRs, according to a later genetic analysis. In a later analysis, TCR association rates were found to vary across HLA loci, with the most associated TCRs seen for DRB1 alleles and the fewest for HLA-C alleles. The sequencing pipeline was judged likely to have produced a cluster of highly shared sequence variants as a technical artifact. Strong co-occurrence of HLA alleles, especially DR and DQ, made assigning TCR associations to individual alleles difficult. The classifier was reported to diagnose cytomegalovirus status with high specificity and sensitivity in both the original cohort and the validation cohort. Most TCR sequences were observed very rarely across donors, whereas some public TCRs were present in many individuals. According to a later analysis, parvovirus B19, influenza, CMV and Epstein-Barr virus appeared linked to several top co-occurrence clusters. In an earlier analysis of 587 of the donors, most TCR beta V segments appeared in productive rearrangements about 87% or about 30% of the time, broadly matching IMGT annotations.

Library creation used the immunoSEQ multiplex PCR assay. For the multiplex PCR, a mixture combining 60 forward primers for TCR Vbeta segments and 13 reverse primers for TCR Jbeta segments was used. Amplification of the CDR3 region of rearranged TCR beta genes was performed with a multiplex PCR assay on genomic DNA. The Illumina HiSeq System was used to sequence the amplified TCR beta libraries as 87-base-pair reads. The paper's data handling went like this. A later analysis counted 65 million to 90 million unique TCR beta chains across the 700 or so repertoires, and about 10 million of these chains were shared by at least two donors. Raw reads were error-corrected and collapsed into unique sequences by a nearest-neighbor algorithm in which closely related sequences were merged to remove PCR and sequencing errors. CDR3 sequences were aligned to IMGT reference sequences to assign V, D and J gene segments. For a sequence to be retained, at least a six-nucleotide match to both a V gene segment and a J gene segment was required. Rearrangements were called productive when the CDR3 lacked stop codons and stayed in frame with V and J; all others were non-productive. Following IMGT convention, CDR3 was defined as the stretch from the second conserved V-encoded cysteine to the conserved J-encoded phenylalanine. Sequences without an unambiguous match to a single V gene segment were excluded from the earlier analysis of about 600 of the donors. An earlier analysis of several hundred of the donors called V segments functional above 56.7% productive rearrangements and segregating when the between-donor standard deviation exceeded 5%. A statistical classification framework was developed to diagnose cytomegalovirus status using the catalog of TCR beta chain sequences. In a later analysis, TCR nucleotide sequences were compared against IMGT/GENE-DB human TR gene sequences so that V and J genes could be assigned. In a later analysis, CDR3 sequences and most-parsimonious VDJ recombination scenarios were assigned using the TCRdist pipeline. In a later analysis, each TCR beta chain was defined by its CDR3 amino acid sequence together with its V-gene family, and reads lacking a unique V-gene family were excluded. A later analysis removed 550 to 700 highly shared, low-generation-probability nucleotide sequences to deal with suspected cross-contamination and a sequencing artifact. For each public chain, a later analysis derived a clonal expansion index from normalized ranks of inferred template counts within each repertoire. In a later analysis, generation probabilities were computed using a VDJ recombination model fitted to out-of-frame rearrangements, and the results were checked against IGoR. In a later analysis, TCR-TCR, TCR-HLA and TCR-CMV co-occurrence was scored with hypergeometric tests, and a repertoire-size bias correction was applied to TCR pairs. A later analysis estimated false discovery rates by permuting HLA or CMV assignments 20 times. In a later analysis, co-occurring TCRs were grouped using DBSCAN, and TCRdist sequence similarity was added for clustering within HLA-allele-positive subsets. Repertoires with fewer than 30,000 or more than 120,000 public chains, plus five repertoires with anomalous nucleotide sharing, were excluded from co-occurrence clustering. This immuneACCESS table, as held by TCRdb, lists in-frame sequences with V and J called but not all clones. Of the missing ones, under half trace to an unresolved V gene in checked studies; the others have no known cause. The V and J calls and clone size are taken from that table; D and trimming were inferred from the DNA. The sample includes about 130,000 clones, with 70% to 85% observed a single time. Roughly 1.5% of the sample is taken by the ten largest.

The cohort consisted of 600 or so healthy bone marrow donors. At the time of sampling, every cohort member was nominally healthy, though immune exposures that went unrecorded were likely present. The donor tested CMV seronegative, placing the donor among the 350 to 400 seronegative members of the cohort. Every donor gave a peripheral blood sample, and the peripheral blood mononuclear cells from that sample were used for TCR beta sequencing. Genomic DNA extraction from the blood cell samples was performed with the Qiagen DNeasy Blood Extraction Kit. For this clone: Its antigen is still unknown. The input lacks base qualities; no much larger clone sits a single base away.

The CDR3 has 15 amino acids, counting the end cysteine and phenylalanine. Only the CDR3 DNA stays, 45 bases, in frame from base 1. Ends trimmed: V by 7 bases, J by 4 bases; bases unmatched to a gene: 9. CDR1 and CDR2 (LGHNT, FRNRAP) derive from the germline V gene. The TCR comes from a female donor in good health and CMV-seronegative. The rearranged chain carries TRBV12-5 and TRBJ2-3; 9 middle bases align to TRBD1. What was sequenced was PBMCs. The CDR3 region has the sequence CASAGTGGVADTQYF. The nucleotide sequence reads TGTGCTAGTGCCGGAACAGGGGGCGTCGCAGATACGCAGTATTTT.